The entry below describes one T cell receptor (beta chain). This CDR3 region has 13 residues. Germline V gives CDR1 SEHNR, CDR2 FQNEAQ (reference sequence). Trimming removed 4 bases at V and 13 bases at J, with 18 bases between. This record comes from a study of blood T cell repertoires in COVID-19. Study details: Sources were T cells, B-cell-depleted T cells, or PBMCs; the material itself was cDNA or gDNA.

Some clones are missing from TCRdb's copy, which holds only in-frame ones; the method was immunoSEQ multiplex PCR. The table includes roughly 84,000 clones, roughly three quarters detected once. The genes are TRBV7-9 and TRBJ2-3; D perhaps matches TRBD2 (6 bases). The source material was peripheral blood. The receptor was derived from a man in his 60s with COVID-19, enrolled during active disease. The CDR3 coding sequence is TGTGCCAGCAGCTCCCCCGCTAGCGCGATCGAGTATTTT. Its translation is CASSSPASAIEYF.